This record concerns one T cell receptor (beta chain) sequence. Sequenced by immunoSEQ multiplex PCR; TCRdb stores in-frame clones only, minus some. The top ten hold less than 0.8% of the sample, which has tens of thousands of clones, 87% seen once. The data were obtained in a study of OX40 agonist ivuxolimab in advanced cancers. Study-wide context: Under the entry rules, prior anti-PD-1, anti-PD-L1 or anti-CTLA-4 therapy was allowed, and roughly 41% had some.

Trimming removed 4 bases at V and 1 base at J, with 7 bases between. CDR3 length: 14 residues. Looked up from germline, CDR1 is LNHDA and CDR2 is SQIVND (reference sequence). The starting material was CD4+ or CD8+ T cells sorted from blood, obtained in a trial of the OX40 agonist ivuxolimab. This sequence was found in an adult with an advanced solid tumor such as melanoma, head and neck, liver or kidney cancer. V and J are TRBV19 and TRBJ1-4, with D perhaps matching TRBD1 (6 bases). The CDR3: CASSRTVTNEKLFF. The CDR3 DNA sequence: TGTGCCAGTAGTAGGACAGTAACTAATGAAAAACTGTTTTTT. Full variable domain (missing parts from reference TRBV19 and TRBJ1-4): DGGITQSPKYLFRKEGQNVTLSCEQNLNHDAMYWYRQDPGQGLRLIYYSQIVNDFQKGDIAEGYSVSREKKESFPLTVTSAQKNPTAFYLCASSRTVTNEKLFFGSGTQLSVL.